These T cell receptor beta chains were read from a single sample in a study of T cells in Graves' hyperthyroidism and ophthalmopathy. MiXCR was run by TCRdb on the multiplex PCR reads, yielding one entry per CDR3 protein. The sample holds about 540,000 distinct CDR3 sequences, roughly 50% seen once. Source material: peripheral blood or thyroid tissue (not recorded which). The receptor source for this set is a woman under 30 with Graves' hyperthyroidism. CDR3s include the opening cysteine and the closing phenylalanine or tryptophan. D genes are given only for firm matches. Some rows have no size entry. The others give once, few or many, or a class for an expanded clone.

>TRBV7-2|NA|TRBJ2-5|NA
CASSLEREETQYF
TGTGCCAGCAGCTTGGAACGGGAAGAGACCCAGTACTTC
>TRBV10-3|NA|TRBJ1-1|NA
CASNPFGMNTEAFF
TGTGCCAGCAACCCCTTCGGGATGAACACTGAAGCTTTCTTT
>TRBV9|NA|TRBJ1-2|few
CASKNTSTGRGYGYTF
TGTGCCAGCAAAAACACCTCAACGGGCCGGGGCTATGGCTACACCTTC
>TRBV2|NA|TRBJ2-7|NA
CASRYSKTRNEQYF
TGTGCCAGCAGATACTCTAAGACCCGGAACGAGCAGTACTTC
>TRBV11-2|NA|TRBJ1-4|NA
CASSLDGKLFF
TGTGCCAGCAGCTTAGATGGCAAACTGTTTTTT
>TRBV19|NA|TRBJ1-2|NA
CATGDLFNYGYTF
TGTGCCACCGGCGACCTTTTTAACTATGGCTACACCTTC
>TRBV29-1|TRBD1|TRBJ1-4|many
CSVEKRGQGNEKLFF
TGCAGCGTTGAAAAAAGGGGACAGGGGAATGAAAAACTGTTTTTT
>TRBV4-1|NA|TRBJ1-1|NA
CASSQEGRRRVTEAFF
TGCGCCAGCAGCCAAGAAGGGCGCCGGAGGGTAACTGAAGCTTTCTTT
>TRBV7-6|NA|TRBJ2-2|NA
CARSLVSSGELFF
TGTGCCAGAAGCTTAGTGAGTTCCGGGGAGCTGTTTTTC
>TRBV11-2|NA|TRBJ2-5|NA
CASSSPVDSGTETQYF
TGTGCCAGCAGCTCTCCCGTGGACTCCGGGACCGAGACCCAGTACTTC
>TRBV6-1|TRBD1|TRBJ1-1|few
CASRRGGQEAFF
TGTGCCAGCAGGAGAGGGGGCCAGGAAGCTTTCTTT
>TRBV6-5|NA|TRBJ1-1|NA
CAISYGSNTEAFF
TGTGCCATCAGTTACGGCTCGAACACTGAAGCTTTCTTT
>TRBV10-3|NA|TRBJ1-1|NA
CASSYSEGPNTEAFF
TGTGCCAGCAGTTACTCGGAGGGTCCGAACACTGAAGCTTTCTTT
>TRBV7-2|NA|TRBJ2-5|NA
CASSLAATGTQYF
TGTGCCAGCAGCTTAGCTGCCACGGGGACCCAGTACTTC
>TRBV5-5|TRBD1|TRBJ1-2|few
CASSLDRGVYGYTF
TGTGCCAGCAGCTTGGACAGGGGGGTCTATGGCTACACCTTC
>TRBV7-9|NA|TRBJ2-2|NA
CASSPAGPGTGELFF
TGCGCCAGCAGCCCAGCGGGCCCGGGGACCGGGGAGCTGTTTTTT
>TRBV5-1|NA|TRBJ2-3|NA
CASSPRGNTQYF
TGCGCCAGCAGCCCCCGGGGCAATACGCAGTATTTT
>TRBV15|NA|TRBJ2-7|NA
CATSMRTESHEQYF
TGTGCCACCAGCATGAGGACTGAGTCCCACGAGCAGTACTTC
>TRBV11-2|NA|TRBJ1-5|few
CASSFSGAGQPQHF
TGTGCCAGCAGTTTTTCAGGGGCGGGACAGCCCCAGCATTTT
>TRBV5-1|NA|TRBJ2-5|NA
CASSLGGREGSETQYF
TGCGCCAGCAGCTTGGGGGGGAGAGAGGGATCAGAGACCCAGTACTTC
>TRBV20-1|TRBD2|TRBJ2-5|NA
CSVPPRRGSGRAKEETQYF
TGCAGTGTCCCCCCCCGACGTGGGAGCGGGAGGGCTAAAGAAGAGACCCAGTACTTC
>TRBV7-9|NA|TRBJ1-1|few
CASSLLLDLNTEAFF
TGTGCCAGCAGCTTGCTACTAGACCTGAACACTGAAGCTTTCTTT
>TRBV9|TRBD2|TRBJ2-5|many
CASSVTSGSVETQYF
TGTGCCAGCAGCGTGACTAGCGGGAGCGTAGAGACCCAGTACTTC
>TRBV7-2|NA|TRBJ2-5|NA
CASSSVTETQYF
TGTGCCAGCAGCTCGGTGACGGAGACCCAGTACTTC
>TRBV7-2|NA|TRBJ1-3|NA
CASSVTGTTGNTIYF
TGTGCCAGCAGCGTTACAGGGACTACTGGAAACACCATATATTTT
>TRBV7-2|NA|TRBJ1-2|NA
CASSLINYGYTF
TGTGCCAGCAGTTTAATTAACTATGGCTACACCTTC
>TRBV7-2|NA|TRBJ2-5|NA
CASSLERVEGTQYF
TGTGCCAGCAGCTTGGAGAGGGTTGAGGGGACCCAGTACTTC
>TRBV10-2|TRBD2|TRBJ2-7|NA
CASSELAGVGEQYF
TGCGCCAGCAGTGAGTTGGCGGGAGTCGGGGAGCAGTACTTC
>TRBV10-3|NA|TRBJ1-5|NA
CASSRTASQPQHF
TGTGCCAGCAGCAGGACAGCTTCCCAGCCCCAGCATTTT
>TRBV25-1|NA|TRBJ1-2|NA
CASTKSPDGNYGYTF
TGTGCCAGCACTAAATCCCCGGACGGCAACTATGGCTACACCTTC
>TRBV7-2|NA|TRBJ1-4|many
CASSLDLEKLFF
TGTGCCAGCAGCTTAGATCTGGAAAAACTGTTTTTT
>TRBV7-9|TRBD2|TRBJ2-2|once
CASRLAGGLNTGELFF
TGTGCCAGCAGGTTAGCGGGAGGACTCAACACCGGGGAGCTGTTTTTT
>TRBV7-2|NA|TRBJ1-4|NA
CASSSKRVQFNEKLFF
TGTGCCAGCAGCTCTAAACGCGTACAATTTAATGAAAAACTGTTTTTT
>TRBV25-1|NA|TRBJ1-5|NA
CASSYPADSYSNQPQHF
TGTGCCAGCAGTTACCCCGCGGACAGTTATAGCAATCAGCCCCAGCATTTT
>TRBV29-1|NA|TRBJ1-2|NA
CSGGGREGYTF
TGCAGCGGGGGGGGGCGCGAAGGCTACACCTTC
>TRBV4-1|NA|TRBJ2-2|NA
CASSQDQYTGELFF
TGCGCCAGCAGCCAAGATCAGTACACCGGGGAGCTGTTTTTT
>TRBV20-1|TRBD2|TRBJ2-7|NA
CSVRGRGVTSVAYEQYF
TGCAGTGTCAGAGGGCGGGGAGTGACTAGCGTGGCCTACGAGCAGTACTTC
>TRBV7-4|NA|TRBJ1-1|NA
CASSLAQVTNTEAFF
TGTGCCAGCAGCCTCGCCCAGGTGACCAACACTGAAGCTTTCTTT
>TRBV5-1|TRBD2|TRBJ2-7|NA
CASSRSGLAGVEQYF
TGCGCCAGCAGCCGATCGGGACTAGCGGGAGTCGAGCAGTACTTC
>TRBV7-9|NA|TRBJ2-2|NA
CASSGGSVTGELFF
TGTGCCAGCAGCGGGGGCTCGGTCACCGGGGAGCTGTTTTTT
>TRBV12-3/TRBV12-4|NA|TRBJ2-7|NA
CASSLVSLGVYEQYF
TGTGCCAGCAGTTTGGTCAGCTTAGGGGTTTACGAGCAGTACTTC
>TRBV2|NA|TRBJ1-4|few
CASSRKGVANEKLFF
TGTGCCAGCAGTCGGAAGGGGGTCGCTAATGAAAAACTGTTTTTT
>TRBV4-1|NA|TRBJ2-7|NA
CASSQVSGTYEQYF
TGCGCCAGCAGCCAAGTGAGCGGAACCTACGAGCAGTACTTC
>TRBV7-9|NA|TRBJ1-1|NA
CACQAEENTEAFF
TGTGCCTGTCAGGCAGAGGAGAACACTGAAGCTTTCTTT
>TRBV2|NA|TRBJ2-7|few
CASRAPGTPYEQYF
TGTGCCAGCAGAGCCCCCGGGACACCCTACGAGCAGTACTTC
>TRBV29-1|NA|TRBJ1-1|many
CSVESPDHHWTEAFF
TGCAGCGTTGAATCGCCGGACCACCATTGGACTGAAGCTTTCTTT
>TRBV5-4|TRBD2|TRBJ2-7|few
CASSIGTSGTYEQYF
TGTGCCAGCAGCATCGGGACTAGCGGGACTTACGAGCAGTACTTC
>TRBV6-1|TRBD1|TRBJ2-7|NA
CASRPQQGALVSEQYF
TGTGCCAGTAGACCCCAACAGGGGGCCCTTGTTAGCGAGCAGTACTTC
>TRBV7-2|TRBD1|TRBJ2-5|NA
CASSVTGDRKETQYF
TGTGCCAGCAGCGTAACAGGGGACAGGAAAGAGACCCAGTACTTC
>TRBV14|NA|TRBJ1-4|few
CASSQDLRKATNEKLFF
TGTGCCAGCAGCCAAGATCTCAGGAAAGCAACTAATGAAAAACTGTTTTTT
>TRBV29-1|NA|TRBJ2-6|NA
CSVDGEGTGANVLTF
TGCAGCGTTGACGGGGAAGGGACTGGGGCCAACGTCCTGACTTTC
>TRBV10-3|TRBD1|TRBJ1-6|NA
CASRARGNSPLHF
TGTGCCAGCAGGGCCAGGGGGAATTCACCCCTCCACTTT
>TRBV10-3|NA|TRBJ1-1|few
CASSDRPAGTNTEAFF
TGTGCCAGCAGTGACCGTCCCGCCGGGACCAACACTGAAGCTTTCTTT
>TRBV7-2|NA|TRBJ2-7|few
CASSLDRDFYEQYF
TGTGCCAGCAGCTTAGATCGGGACTTTTACGAGCAGTACTTC
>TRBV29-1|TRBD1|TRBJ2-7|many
CSVEVRDRVLEQYF
TGCAGCGTTGAGGTCCGGGACAGGGTCCTCGAGCAGTACTTC
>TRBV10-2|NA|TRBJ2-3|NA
CASSVGTTSTDTQYF
TGCGCCAGCAGTGTTGGGACAACCAGCACAGATACGCAGTATTTT
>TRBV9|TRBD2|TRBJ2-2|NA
CASSVVSGRMTNTGELFF
TGTGCCAGCAGCGTAGTTAGCGGGAGGATGACAAACACCGGGGAGCTGTTTTTT
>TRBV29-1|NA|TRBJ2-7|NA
CSVEISGLSTGEQYF
TGCAGCGTTGAAATAAGTGGTCTCTCAACGGGCGAGCAGTACTTC
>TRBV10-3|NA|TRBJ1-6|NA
CAISGRGNSPLHF
TGTGCCATCAGCGGAAGGGGAAATTCACCCCTCCACTTT